This is a list of T cell receptor beta chains from one sample in a study of siplizumab effects on memory and regulatory T cells. Measured with immunoSEQ multiplex PCR; TCRdb has only the in-frame clones, and not every one. The sample holds tens of thousands of clones, roughly 83% seen once. Sequenced sample: memory CD4+ T cells sorted from blood. These receptors originate from a human donor in good health. Both conserved end residues are part of each CDR3. D genes are given only for firm matches. Clone sizes are given selectively: once, few, many, or a class where the clone is expanded.

clone_size: .
v_call: TRBV4-1
j_call: TRBJ2-2
d_call: .
cdr3_nt: TGCGCCAGCAGCCAGAGGACTCCGGGCAATTTCGGCGGGGAGCTGTTTTTT
cdr3_aa: CASSQRTPGNFGGELFF

clone_size: .
v_call: TRBV2
j_call: TRBJ2-3
d_call: .
cdr3_nt: TGTGCCAGCAGTCCTTTGACAGGGAGGTCCACAGATACGCAGTATTTT
cdr3_aa: CASSPLTGRSTDTQYF

clone_size: .
v_call: TRBV29-1
j_call: TRBJ2-7
d_call: TRBD2
cdr3_nt: TGCAGCGCCGGACTAGCGGGAGAGGGCGAGCAGTACTTC
cdr3_aa: CSAGLAGEGEQYF

clone_size: .
v_call: TRBV5-6
j_call: TRBJ1-2
d_call: .
cdr3_nt: TGTGCCAGCGGCTGGATGGAAGGCTACACCTTC
cdr3_aa: CASGWMEGYTF

clone_size: .
v_call: TRBV19
j_call: TRBJ2-5
d_call: TRBD1
cdr3_nt: TGTGCCAGTAGTACCCTTCCGGGACAGGGGGGGGAGACCCAGTACTTC
cdr3_aa: CASSTLPGQGGETQYF

clone_size: .
v_call: TRBV7-9
j_call: TRBJ2-7
d_call: TRBD1
cdr3_nt: TGTGCCAGCAGCTTAGCGCACAGGGGCGAGCAGTACTTC
cdr3_aa: CASSLAHRGEQYF

clone_size: .
v_call: TRBV6-5
j_call: TRBJ1-1
d_call: .
cdr3_nt: TGTGCCAGCAGAATCACCAGCACTGAAGCTTTCTTT
cdr3_aa: CASRITSTEAFF

clone_size: few
v_call: TRBV5-5
j_call: TRBJ2-3
d_call: .
cdr3_nt: TGTGCCAGCAGCTTGTTGCGCAGCACAGATACGCAGTATTTT
cdr3_aa: CASSLLRSTDTQYF

clone_size: few
v_call: TRBV7-3
j_call: TRBJ1-1
d_call: .
cdr3_nt: TGTGCCAGCAGCCCTGGGACCCCAAGGGAAGCTTTCTTT
cdr3_aa: CASSPGTPREAFF

clone_size: .
v_call: TRBV6-1
j_call: TRBJ1-5
d_call: TRBD1
cdr3_nt: TGTGCCAGCAGTGAGGACAGGGGGCCCTATCAGCCCCAGCATTTT
cdr3_aa: CASSEDRGPYQPQHF

clone_size: .
v_call: TRBV2
j_call: TRBJ2-5
d_call: .
cdr3_nt: TGTGCCAGCGGGTGGGGGGAGACCCAGTACTTC
cdr3_aa: CASGWGETQYF

clone_size: .
v_call: TRBV5-4
j_call: TRBJ1-2
d_call: TRBD1
cdr3_nt: TGTGCCAGCAGCCAAACAGGGGGGTTAAGCACCTTC
cdr3_aa: CASSQTGGLSTF

clone_size: .
v_call: TRBV6-1
j_call: TRBJ1-1
d_call: .
cdr3_nt: TGTGCCAGCAGTGTAGAGAGGAACACTGAAGCTTTCTTT
cdr3_aa: CASSVERNTEAFF

clone_size: few
v_call: TRBV12-2
j_call: TRBJ2-5
d_call: .
cdr3_nt: TGTGCAAGTCGAGTTAGCGGGGCCCGAAGAGTAAACCAAGAGACCCAGTACTTC
cdr3_aa: CASRVSGARRVNQETQYF

clone_size: .
v_call: TRBV18
j_call: TRBJ2-7
d_call: TRBD2
cdr3_nt: TGTGCCAGTTTACTAGCGGGAGGAAACGGGGACGAGCAGTACTTC
cdr3_aa: CASLLAGGNGDEQYF

clone_size: .
v_call: TRBV4-1
j_call: TRBJ2-1
d_call: .
cdr3_nt: TGCGCCAGCAGCCAAGTCGGAGGTGTGGATGAGCAGTTCTTC
cdr3_aa: CASSQVGGVDEQFF

clone_size: once
v_call: TRBV2
j_call: TRBJ1-3
d_call: .
cdr3_nt: TGTGCCAGCAGCAGGGCTGGCGCTGGAAACACCATATATTTT
cdr3_aa: CASSRAGAGNTIYF

clone_size: .
v_call: TRBV7-6
j_call: TRBJ1-4
d_call: .
cdr3_nt: TGTGCCAGCAGCCCCTCATTCGGGGGGGGGCGGGGAGAAAAACTGTTTTTT
cdr3_aa: CASSPSFGGGRGEKLFF

clone_size: .
v_call: TRBV7-9
j_call: TRBJ1-3
d_call: .
cdr3_nt: TGTGCCAGCAGCCCTCGGACGGGGTCGGGGAACACCATATATTTT
cdr3_aa: CASSPRTGSGNTIYF

clone_size: once
v_call: TRBV25-1
j_call: TRBJ1-6
d_call: .
cdr3_nt: TGTGCCAGCAGTGATTCGAGGGCTGGTGGGCAGGGGAATTCACCCCTCCACTTT
cdr3_aa: CASSDSRAGGQGNSPLHF

clone_size: .
v_call: TRBV5-6
j_call: TRBJ2-7
d_call: TRBD2
cdr3_nt: TGTGCCAGCAGCTTGGGACTAGCGAGGACTTACGAGCAGTACTTC
cdr3_aa: CASSLGLARTYEQYF

clone_size: once
v_call: TRBV19
j_call: TRBJ2-7
d_call: .
cdr3_nt: TGTGCCAGTCCTTATACCCTGGTGGTTCTGCCGGGGCGAGAGCAGTACTTC
cdr3_aa: CASPYTLVVLPGREQYF